Given below is one T cell receptor beta chain in context. Its matching antigen is unknown. This sample was included in a study of OX40 agonist ivuxolimab in advanced cancers. Study background: The patients got ivuxolimab, which is an agonistic anti-OX40 (CD134) antibody. Those treated in dose escalation had hepatocellular carcinoma, melanoma, renal cell cancer or head and neck cancer.

V was cut by 5 bases and J by 4 bases, with 13 bases left in between. CDR3 size: 14 residues. Looked up from germline, CDR1 is MGHRA and CDR2 is YSYEKL. General study findings and limits: Among the nonresponders, some also had low normalized T-cell clonal expansion.

Sequencing was performed with immunoSEQ multiplex PCR; in TCRdb, only in-frame clones are kept and a portion is missing. The sample lists tens of thousands of clones, about 88% occurring once. The receptor comes from an adult with an advanced solid tumor such as melanoma, head and neck, liver or kidney cancer. The chain joins TRBV4-1 to TRBJ2-3; D is ambiguous. Sample: CD4+ or CD8+ T cells sorted from blood, taken in a trial of the OX40 agonist ivuxolimab. CDR3 region: CASSFGPSSDTQYF. The CDR3 nucleotides are TGCGCCAGCAGCTTTGGACCAAGCTCAGATACGCAGTATTTT.